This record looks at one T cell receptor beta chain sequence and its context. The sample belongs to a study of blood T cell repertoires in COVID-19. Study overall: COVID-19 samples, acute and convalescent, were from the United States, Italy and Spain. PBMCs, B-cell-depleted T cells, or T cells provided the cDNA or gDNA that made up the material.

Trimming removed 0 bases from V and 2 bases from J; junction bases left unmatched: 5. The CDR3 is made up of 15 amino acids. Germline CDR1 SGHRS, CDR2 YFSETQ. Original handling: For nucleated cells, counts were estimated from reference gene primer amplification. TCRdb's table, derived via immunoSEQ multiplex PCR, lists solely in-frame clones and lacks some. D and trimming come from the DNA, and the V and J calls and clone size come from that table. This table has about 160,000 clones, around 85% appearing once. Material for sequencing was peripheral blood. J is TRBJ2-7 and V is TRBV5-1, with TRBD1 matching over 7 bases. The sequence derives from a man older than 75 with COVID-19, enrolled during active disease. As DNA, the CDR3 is TGCGCCAGCAGCTTGGTAGTCGACAGGGCCTACGAGCAGTACTTC. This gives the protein CASSLVVDRAYEQYF.